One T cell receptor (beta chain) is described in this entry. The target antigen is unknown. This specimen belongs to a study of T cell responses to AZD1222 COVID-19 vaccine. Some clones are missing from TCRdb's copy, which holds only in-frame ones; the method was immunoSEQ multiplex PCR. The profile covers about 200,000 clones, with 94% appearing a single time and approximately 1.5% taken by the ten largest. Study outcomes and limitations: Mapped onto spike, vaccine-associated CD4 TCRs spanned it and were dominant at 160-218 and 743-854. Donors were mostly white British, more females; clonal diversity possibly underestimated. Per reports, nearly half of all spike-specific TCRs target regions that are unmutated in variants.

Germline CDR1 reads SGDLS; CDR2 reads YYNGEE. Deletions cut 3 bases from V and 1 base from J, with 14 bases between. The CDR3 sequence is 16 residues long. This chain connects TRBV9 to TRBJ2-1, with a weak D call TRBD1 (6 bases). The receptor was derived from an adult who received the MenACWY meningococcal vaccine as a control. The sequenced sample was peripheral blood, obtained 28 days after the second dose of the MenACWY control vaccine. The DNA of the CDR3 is TGTGCCAGCAGCGGATTACAGGGCACGTCCTACAATGAGCAGTTCTTC. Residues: CASSGLQGTSYNEQFF.